This T cell receptor beta chain emerged from a study of memory CD4+ T cells and cytomegalovirus serostatus. The sort gate was single viable CD3+CD4+CD8-CD45RO+ cells for memory CD4+ T cells. V was trimmed by 4 bases and J by 2 bases, leaving 6 bases between them. The germline V gene encodes CDR1 SGHTA and CDR2 FQGNSA. The CDR3 contains 12 residues. Profiled with immunoSEQ multiplex PCR; TCRdb holds only in-frame clones, not every one. The sample contains over 45,000 clones, more than 65% of which appear only once. The J gene is TRBJ2-7, the V gene TRBV7-2, with D uncertain. The sample was memory CD4+ T cells from blood. This receptor was obtained from an adult in good health and CMV-seronegative. Some clones in this sample may be carry-over from other donors' samples. The CDR3 loop reads CASSSHTYEQYF. CDR3 sequence (DNA): TGTGCCAGCAGCTCTCACACCTACGAGCAGTACTTC.